This is a list of T cell receptor beta chains from one sample in a study of CD8 T cells in Susac syndrome. TCRdb redid the calling of the immunoSEQ multiplex PCR reads with MiXCR, one entry per CDR3 protein. Of around 180,000 distinct CDR3 sequences detected, approximately 95% appear once; the ten largest clones hold roughly 0.095%. Sequenced sample: CD4+ T cells from PBMCs. These receptors all come from a human donor with multiple sclerosis. Each CDR3 is given with its conserved first and last residue. The D gene is left open where the match is weak. Expanded clones are given a class, and other clones once, few, many or no size at all.

CDR3 protein | CDR3 DNA | V gene | clone size | D gene | J gene
CSAEWGSTDTQYF | TGCAGCGCCGAATGGGGGAGCACAGATACGCAGTATTTT | TRBV29-1 | . | . | TRBJ2-3
CRARGGLEDTQYF | TGCAGAGCACGGGGGGGCCTAGAAGATACGCAGTATTTT | TRBV20-1 | once | TRBD2 | TRBJ2-3
CSASFLLGKETQYF | TGCAGTGCTAGCTTCCTACTGGGAAAAGAGACCCAGTACTTC | TRBV20-1 | . | . | TRBJ2-5
CASTLSRGSGVQETQYF | TGTGCCAGCACTCTGAGTCGGGGTAGCGGGGTACAAGAGACCCAGTACTTC | TRBV5-4 | . | TRBD2 | TRBJ2-5
CASSPAREKLFF | TGTGCCAGCTCACCGGCGCGTGAAAAACTGTTTTTT | TRBV18 | . | . | TRBJ1-4
CASSLGWRTEAFF | TGTGCCAGCAGCCTAGGGTGGCGGACTGAAGCTTTCTTT | TRBV5-6 | . | . | TRBJ1-1
CASREGPRSNYGYTF | TGCGCCAGCAGAGAGGGTCCCCGAAGCAACTATGGCTACACCTTC | TRBV23-1 | . | . | TRBJ1-2
CASSPGDINYEQYF | TGTGCCAGCAGCCCTGGGGACATAAACTACGAGCAGTACTTC | TRBV7-2 | . | . | TRBJ2-7
CASVQENTDTQYF | TGCGCCAGCGTACAGGAAAACACAGATACGCAGTATTTT | TRBV5-1 | once | . | TRBJ2-3
CASSRTGGGTEAFF | TGTGCCAGCAGTCGGACAGGGGGCGGCACTGAAGCTTTCTTT | TRBV3-1 | . | TRBD1 | TRBJ1-1
CASVAGNSYEQYF | TGTGCCAGCGTGGCAGGGAACTCCTACGAGCAGTACTTC | TRBV6-5 | . | . | TRBJ2-7
CASSPAGRQETQYF | TGCGCCAGCAGTCCTGCGGGGAGACAAGAGACCCAGTACTTC | TRBV5-1 | . | . | TRBJ2-5
CASSQEETFGYTF | TGTGCCAGCAGCCAAGAAGAAACGTTTGGCTACACCTTC | TRBV14 | . | . | TRBJ1-2
CATLSWGSPLHF | TGTGCCACCTTATCCTGGGGATCACCCCTCCACTTT | TRBV12-3/TRBV12-4 | . | . | TRBJ1-6
CASSLARAYNSPLHF | TGTGCCAGCAGTTTAGCACGAGCCTATAATTCACCCCTCCACTTT | TRBV27 | . | . | TRBJ1-6
CASSAGVIETQYF | TGTGCCAGCAGCGCCGGGGTGATCGAGACCCAGTACTTC | TRBV9 | . | . | TRBJ2-5
CASSGERTSGVNEQYF | TGTGCCAGCAGTGGAGAAAGGACTAGCGGGGTAAACGAGCAGTACTTC | TRBV7-6 | once | TRBD2 | TRBJ2-7
CVSSGFMTQYF | TGTGTCAGCAGTGGTTTCATGACCCAGTACTTC | TRBV2 | . | . | TRBJ2-5
CSARVVGSNQPQHF | TGCAGTGCTAGAGTGGTAGGGTCAAATCAGCCCCAGCATTTT | TRBV20-1 | . | . | TRBJ1-5
CASSFQSGELFF | TGTGCCAGCAGTTTCCAGTCCGGGGAGCTGTTTTTT | TRBV27 | . | . | TRBJ2-2
CASSQFPDSNEQFF | TGTGCCAGCAGCCAATTTCCCGACAGCAATGAGCAGTTCTTC | TRBV3-1 | . | . | TRBJ2-1
CASSSVHRQGYQETQYF | TGTGCCAGCAGCTCTGTGCATAGACAGGGCTACCAAGAGACCCAGTACTTC | TRBV7-2 | . | TRBD1 | TRBJ2-5
CASSLRGGHEQFF | TGTGCCAGCAGCTTAAGAGGGGGTCATGAGCAGTTCTTC | TRBV7-9 | . | . | TRBJ2-1
CSALQGQADTQYF | TGCAGTGCTTTACAGGGGCAGGCAGATACGCAGTATTTT | TRBV20-1 | . | TRBD1 | TRBJ2-3
CASSQDIGETQYF | TGTGCCAGCAGCCAGGACATTGGAGAGACCCAGTACTTC | TRBV14 | . | . | TRBJ2-5
CASSLVAGRLATEQYF | TGTGCCAGCAGTTTAGTGGCAGGGCGTCTGGCAACCGAGCAGTACTTC | TRBV28 | . | . | TRBJ2-7
CASSSRTAGSTQYF | TGTGCCAGCAGCTCTAGGACAGCCGGGAGTACGCAGTATTTT | TRBV11-3 | . | . | TRBJ2-3
CATSRGQGAGAQPQHF | TGTGCCACCAGCAGAGGACAGGGGGCTGGGGCTCAGCCCCAGCATTTT | TRBV15 | . | TRBD1 | TRBJ1-5
CAISESVGQRSSTDTQYF | TGTGCCATCAGTGAGTCGGTCGGACAGCGGTCTAGCACAGATACGCAGTATTTT | TRBV10-3 | . | . | TRBJ2-3
CSARGGKGYYGYTF | TGCAGTGCTAGAGGCGGGAAGGGCTACTATGGCTACACCTTC | TRBV20-1 | . | . | TRBJ1-2
CASSWSDRNTEAFF | TGTGCCAGCAGCTGGAGCGACAGGAACACTGAAGCTTTCTTT | TRBV5-4 | . | . | TRBJ1-1
CSHDDLSYNEQFF | TGCAGCCACGACGACCTCTCCTACAATGAGCAGTTCTTC | TRBV20-1 | . | . | TRBJ2-1
CSARDRGAGNSPLHF | TGCAGTGCTAGAGATCGCGGGGCAGGTAATTCACCCCTCCACTTT | TRBV20-1 | . | . | TRBJ1-6
CAWSTAWVTEQYF | TGTGCCTGGAGTACCGCTTGGGTGACCGAGCAGTACTTC | TRBV30 | . | . | TRBJ2-7
CASSLGPRWAGDTDTQYF | TGTGCCAGCAGCTTAGGCCCTCGATGGGCGGGGGACACAGATACGCAGTATTTT | TRBV13 | . | TRBD2 | TRBJ2-3
CASSQGGWTGREQYF | TGCGCCAGCAGCCAAGGTGGGTGGACAGGACGCGAGCAGTACTTC | TRBV4-3 | once | TRBD1 | TRBJ2-7
CSAPRRSRVWEQFF | TGCAGTGCTCCACGACGAAGCAGGGTTTGGGAGCAGTTCTTC | TRBV20-1 | . | . | TRBJ2-1
CASSGYGYTF | TGTGCCAGCAGTGGTTATGGCTACACCTTC | TRBV6-1 | few | . | TRBJ1-2
CAWSVFGVSNQPQHF | TGTGCCTGGAGTGTCTTTGGGGTGAGCAATCAGCCCCAGCATTTT | TRBV30 | . | . | TRBJ1-5
CASSEKLHSPLHF | TGTGCCAGCAGTGAAAAGCTTCACTCACCCCTCCACTTT | TRBV6-1 | . | . | TRBJ1-6
CSVESGQGDGYTF | TGCAGCGTTGAAAGTGGACAGGGGGATGGCTACACCTTC | TRBV29-1 | . | TRBD1 | TRBJ1-2
CASSSEPYNEQFF | TGTGCCAGCAGCTCAGAACCCTACAATGAGCAGTTCTTC | TRBV7-2 | . | . | TRBJ2-1
CASSVVTAEGYEQYF | TGTGCCAGCAGCGTAGTAACAGCAGAGGGATACGAGCAGTACTTC | TRBV9 | . | . | TRBJ2-7
CATSDPQGGSYGYTF | TGTGCCACCAGTGATCCCCAGGGAGGAAGCTATGGCTACACCTTC | TRBV24-1 | . | . | TRBJ1-2
CASSPPGTVIQYF | TGTGCCAGCAGCCCCCCCGGGACAGTCATTCAGTACTTC | TRBV7-9 | . | TRBD1 | TRBJ2-4
CSAHPGVAGGQYNEQFF | TGCAGTGCTCACCCGGGGGTAGCGGGGGGGCAATACAATGAGCAGTTCTTC | TRBV20-1 | . | TRBD2 | TRBJ2-1
CASSRTSGGDTYEQYF | TGTGCCAGCAGCCGAACGAGCGGGGGGGACACCTACGAGCAGTACTTC | TRBV3-1 | . | TRBD2 | TRBJ2-7
CASRDSGGSTDTQYF | TGTGCCAGCAGAGATAGCGGGGGGAGCACAGATACGCAGTATTTT | TRBV27 | . | TRBD2 | TRBJ2-3
CSAIGQGAYEQYF | TGCAGTGCTATTGGACAGGGGGCGTATGAGCAGTACTTC | TRBV20-1 | . | TRBD1 | TRBJ2-7